The following is a T cell receptor (beta chain) sequence with its context. The antigen remains undetermined. The PCR had 60 Vbeta and 13 Jbeta primers. Measured with immunoSEQ multiplex PCR; TCRdb has only the in-frame clones, and not every one. The table includes over 100,000 clones, 76% detected once. The CDR3 spans 15 residues. Between the trimmed V and J ends, which lost 2 bases and 0 bases, there was a span of 9 bases. Germline CDR1 SGHTA, CDR2 FQGNSA. This record comes from a study of cytomegalovirus exposure and HLA in healthy donors. Findings and limits, study-wide: A later analysis found TCR association rates differed by HLA locus, highest for DRB1 and lowest for HLA-C. There were 164 TCR beta chains listed as cytomegalovirus-associated. The study reported that TCR beta sequences accurately predicted HLA-A and HLA-B alleles in most subjects.

V and J are TRBV7-2 and TRBJ2-3; tentatively, D is TRBD2 (6 bases). This clonotype originated in a woman aged 50 to 65 in good health and CMV-seropositive. Material for sequencing was PBMCs. The CDR3 DNA follows: TGTGCCAGCAGCTTAACCGGGACTAGCACAGATACGCAGTATTTT. It yields the protein CASSLTGTSTDTQYF.